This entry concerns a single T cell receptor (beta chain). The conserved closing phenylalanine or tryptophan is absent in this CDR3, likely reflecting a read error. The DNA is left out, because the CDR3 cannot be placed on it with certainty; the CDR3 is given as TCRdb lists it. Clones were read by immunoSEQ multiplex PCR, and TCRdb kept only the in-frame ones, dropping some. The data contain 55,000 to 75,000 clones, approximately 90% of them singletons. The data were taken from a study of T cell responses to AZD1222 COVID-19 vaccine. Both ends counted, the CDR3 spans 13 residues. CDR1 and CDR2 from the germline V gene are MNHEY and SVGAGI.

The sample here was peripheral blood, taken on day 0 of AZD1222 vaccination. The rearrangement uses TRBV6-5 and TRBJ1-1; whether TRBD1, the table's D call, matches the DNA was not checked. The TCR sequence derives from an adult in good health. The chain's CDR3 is CASKEGGQGTLLA.